This T cell receptor (beta chain) was observed in a study of blood T cell repertoires in COVID-19. This CDR3 has 14 amino acids. The germline V gene has CDR1 MNHEY and CDR2 SVGAGI. The V and J ends lost 2 bases and 8 bases, in that order; junction bases with no gene match: 6. Profiled with immunoSEQ multiplex PCR; TCRdb holds only in-frame clones, not every one. The table has 75,000 to 90,000 clones, 90% seen once. The gene calls are TRBV6-5 and TRBJ1-2, with 9 bases that match TRBD1. The source is a man younger than 30 with COVID-19, enrolled during active disease. Sequencing input: peripheral blood. CDR3 residues: CASSYQQGANGYTF. CDR3 nucleotides: TGTGCCAGCAGTTACCAACAGGGGGCCAACGGCTACACCTTC.